This T cell receptor (beta chain) appears in the sequencing data of a study of response to subunit inactivated influenza vaccine. Study results and caveats: Authors proposed each seasonal influenza vaccination draws in few new T cells.

Per the germline V gene, CDR1 is SGHRS and CDR2 is YFSETQ. The CDR3 length is 15 residues. With 3 bases clipped from V and 6 bases from J, the junction kept 6 bases outside the gene matches. This clonotype appeared many times. Its antigen remains unidentified. Using its own MiXCR run on the RT-PCR reads, TCRdb lists one record per CDR3 protein. The sample includes around 540,000 distinct CDR3 sequences, about 11% seen only once; the top ten take roughly 10%. The chain has TRBV5-1 and TRBJ2-1, with TRBD1 matching over 10 bases. This clonotype was sampled from a man over 45 who received an inactivated influenza vaccine. Sequences were derived from PBMCs from blood, sampled on the day of vaccination. The CDR3 is CASSSTGTGANEQFF. DNA of the CDR3: TGCGCCAGCAGCTCGACCGGGACAGGGGCCAATGAGCAGTTCTTC.